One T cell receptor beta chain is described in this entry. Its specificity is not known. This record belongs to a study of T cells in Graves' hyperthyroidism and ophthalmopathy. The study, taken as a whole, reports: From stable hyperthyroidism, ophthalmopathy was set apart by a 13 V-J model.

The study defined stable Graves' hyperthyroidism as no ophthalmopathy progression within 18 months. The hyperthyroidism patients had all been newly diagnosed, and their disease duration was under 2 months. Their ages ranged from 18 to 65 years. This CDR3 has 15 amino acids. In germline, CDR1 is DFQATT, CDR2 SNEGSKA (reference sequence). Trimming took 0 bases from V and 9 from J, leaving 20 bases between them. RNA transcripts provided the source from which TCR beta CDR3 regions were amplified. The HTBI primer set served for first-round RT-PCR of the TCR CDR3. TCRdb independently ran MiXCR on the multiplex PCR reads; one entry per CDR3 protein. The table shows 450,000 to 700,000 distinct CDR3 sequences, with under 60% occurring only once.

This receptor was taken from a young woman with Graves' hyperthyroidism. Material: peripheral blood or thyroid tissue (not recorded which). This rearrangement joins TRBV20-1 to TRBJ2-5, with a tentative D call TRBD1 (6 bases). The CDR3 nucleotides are TGCAGTGCTAGAGATACAGGGCTTAGCAATCAGCCCCAGTACTTC. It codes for CSARDTGLSNQPQYF.